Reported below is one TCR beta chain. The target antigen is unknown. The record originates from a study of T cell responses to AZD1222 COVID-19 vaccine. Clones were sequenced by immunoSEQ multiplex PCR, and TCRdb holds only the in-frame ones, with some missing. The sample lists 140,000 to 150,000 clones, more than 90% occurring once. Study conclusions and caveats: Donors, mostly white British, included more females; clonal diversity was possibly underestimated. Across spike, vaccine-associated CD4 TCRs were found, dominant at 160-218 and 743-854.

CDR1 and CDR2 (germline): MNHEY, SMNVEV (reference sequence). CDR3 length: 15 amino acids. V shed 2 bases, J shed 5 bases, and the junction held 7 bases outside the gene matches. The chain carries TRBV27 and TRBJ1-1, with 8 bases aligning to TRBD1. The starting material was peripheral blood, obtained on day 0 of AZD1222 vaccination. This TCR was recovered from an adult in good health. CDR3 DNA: TGTGCCAGCAGTTTAAGCCCAGGGGGCTTTACTGAAGCTTTCTTT. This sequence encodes CASSLSPGGFTEAFF.